The present entry profiles one T cell receptor beta chain with its context. This entry comes from a study of cytomegalovirus exposure and HLA in healthy donors. The PCR used 60 Vbeta and 13 Jbeta primers. This table comes from immunoSEQ multiplex PCR, and its TCRdb copy is limited to in-frame clones, with some not included. The sample has around 190,000 clones; 85% to 90% are singletons. The CDR3 has 13 residues. The V gene end was trimmed by 3 bases and the J gene end by 6 bases; junction bases not matched to a gene: 6. The germline gives CDR1 SGHNT, CDR2 YYREEE (reference sequence). The sample consisted of PBMCs. V gene TRBV5-4 combines with J gene TRBJ2-7; TRBD2 agrees at 7 bases. This TCR came from a woman aged 18-29 years in good health and CMV-seronegative. The chain's CDR3 is CASSWGDYREQYF. The CDR3 DNA reads TGTGCCAGCAGCTGGGGGGACTATCGCGAGCAGTACTTC.